This record looks at one T cell receptor (beta chain) sequence and its context. The conserved phenylalanine or tryptophan normally closing the CDR3 is absent here, so this likely arose from a read error. The limits of the CDR3 on the DNA are not certain, so only TCRdb's listed CDR3 is given. These data come from a study of blood T cell repertoires in COVID-19. Participant reports of clinical history set cohort assignment. In germline, CDR1 is WSHSY, CDR2 SAAADI. The CDR3 totals 10 residues, both ends included. The method was immunoSEQ multiplex PCR; TCRdb's version includes in-frame clones alone and lacks a portion of them. The data hold a few hundred thousand clones, with approximately 85% observed a single time.

The chain combines TRBV10-2 with TRBJ2-7; the D call in the table, TRBD1, was not verified against the DNA. This sequence was found in a woman in her 50s who had recovered from COVID-19. The sample was PBMCs or T cells enriched from blood (not recorded which). The CDR3 here is CASGDRTLEI.